The rows below give T cell receptor beta chains drawn from one sample of a study of CD8 T cells in Susac syndrome. TCRdb passed the immunoSEQ multiplex PCR reads through MiXCR, listing each CDR3 protein once. The sample records about 430,000 distinct CDR3 sequences, approximately 89% being singletons. The material sequenced was CD8+ T cells from PBMCs. The source is a human donor with multiple sclerosis. Each CDR3 is given with its conserved first and last residue. Fields, in order: D gene, J gene, V gene, clone size, CDR3 protein, CDR3 DNA. A D gene is named only where the DNA matches it firmly. Expanded clones get a size class; other rows say once, few or many, or leave the size out.

NA,TRBJ2-5,TRBV5-1,NA,CASSLLPRETQYF,TGCGCCAGCAGCTTACTACCCCGGGAGACCCAGTACTTC
NA,TRBJ2-7,TRBV28,NA,CASSLRAGWYEQYF,TGTGCCAGCAGTTTGAGGGCAGGGTGGTACGAGCAGTACTTC
NA,TRBJ2-1,TRBV5-1,NA,CASSLGYVEVLNNEQFF,TGCGCCAGCAGCTTGGGATACGTTGAGGTTTTGAACAATGAGCAGTTCTTC
TRBD2,TRBJ2-1,TRBV4-1,NA,CASSPRMGLAGGPSHNEQFF,TGCGCCAGCAGTCCAAGAATGGGACTAGCGGGGGGTCCCTCCCACAATGAGCAGTTCTTC
NA,TRBJ1-5,TRBV4-2,NA,CASSQADSAEGNQPQHF,TGTGCCAGCAGCCAGGCCGACAGTGCCGAGGGCAATCAGCCCCAGCATTTT
TRBD1,TRBJ2-1,TRBV12-3/TRBV12-4,NA,CASRGPGQEKDNEQFF,TGTGCCAGCAGAGGTCCGGGACAGGAAAAGGACAATGAGCAGTTCTTC
TRBD1,TRBJ2-3,TRBV2,NA,CASSEYGQGTDTQYF,TGTGCCAGCAGTGAATACGGACAGGGAACAGATACGCAGTATTTT
NA,TRBJ1-4,TRBV29-1,few,CSVAVLGSEKLFF,TGCAGCGTTGCGGTTCTAGGGTCGGAAAAACTGTTTTTT
NA,TRBJ1-4,TRBV7-2,NA,CASSPHQWAVNEKLFF,TGTGCCAGCAGCCCACACCAATGGGCTGTTAATGAAAAACTGTTTTTT
NA,TRBJ1-1,TRBV4-1,NA,CASSGEDTEAFF,TGCGCCAGCAGCGGGGAGGACACTGAAGCTTTCTTT
NA,TRBJ2-3,TRBV5-4,NA,CASSSGGEGDTDTQYF,TGTGCCAGCAGCTCAGGGGGGGAGGGCGACACAGATACGCAGTATTTT